These 27 T cell receptor beta chains came from one sample sequenced in a study of T-cell memory formation after mild COVID-19. From the 5' RACE reads, TCRdb called clonotypes with MiXCR, one entry per CDR3 protein. The data show under 300,000 distinct CDR3 sequences, over 9% seen once. Specimen: PBMCs or a T cell subset sorted from them (not recorded which). All receptors derive from a man aged 18-30 years who had mild COVID-19 (a few samples of this study predate the infection). Cell type and time point are not known.

The chain has TRBV6-5 and TRBJ2-3; 9 bases are a match to TRBD2. Looked up from germline, CDR1 is MNHEY and CDR2 is SVGAGI. V was clipped by 6 bases and J by 2 bases; unmatched bases: 15. The CDR3 runs to 18 residues. DNA of the CDR3: TGTGCCAGCAGCCCCGGGTGGGGGGTAGCGGGGGCCACAGATACGCAGTATTTT. This sequence encodes CASSPGWGVAGATDTQYF.

The table lists this clonotype with many counts. The rearrangement links TRBV4-1 to TRBJ2-5; a weak D match, TRBD2 (6 bases). Trimming shortened V by 2 bases and J by 4 bases, and 8 bases separated the two germline ends. CDR3 length: 13 residues. Germline loops: CDR1 MGHRA, CDR2 YSYEKL. CDR3 DNA sequence: TGCGCCAGCAGCCAATGGAGGGGAGAGACCCAGTACTTC. This sequence encodes CASSQWRGETQYF.

The rearrangement links TRBV28 to TRBJ1-1, with D hard to call. Trimming took off 9 bases at V and 0 bases at J, with 11 bases between the two ends. The CDR3 loop spans 13 amino acids. The germline V gene encodes CDR1 MDHEN and CDR2 SYDVKM. The CDR3 loop is CASVTSMNTEAFF. The CDR3, as DNA: TGTGCCAGTGTGACATCCATGAACACTGAAGCTTTCTTT.

This clonotype was detected ten times or more. This chain uses TRBV20-1 with TRBJ2-1; 12 bases fit TRBD2. The CDR3 is 14 residues long. Trimming cost V 2 bases and J 4 bases; bases outside gene matches: 0. Germline loops: CDR1 DFQATT, CDR2 SNEGSKA (reference sequence). The CDR3 reads CSARLAGGYNEQFF. The DNA of the CDR3 is TGCAGTGCTAGACTAGCGGGGGGGTACAATGAGCAGTTCTTC.

In its sample, this clonotype was seen a few times. The genes are TRBV20-1 and TRBJ2-3; 11 bases agree with TRBD2. The CDR3 is made up of 16 amino acids. Trimming removed 5 bases from V and 2 bases from J; junction bases left unmatched: 9. Germline loops: CDR1 DFQATT, CDR2 SNEGSKA (reference sequence). In nucleotides, the CDR3 is TGCAGTGCTGAGGACGGGACTAGCGGCCCCACAGATACGCAGTATTTT. It encodes CSAEDGTSGPTDTQYF.

The genes are TRBV24-1 and TRBJ1-3, with 9 bases fitting TRBD1. V shed 4 bases and J 4 bases; nucleotides not matched to a gene: 1. The CDR3 is 14 residues long. Germline V gives CDR1 KGHDR, CDR2 SFDVKD. CDR3 protein: CATSETGGGNTIYF. In DNA form, the CDR3 reads TGTGCCACCAGTGAAACAGGGGGCGGAAACACCATATATTTT.

This rearrangement joins TRBV13 to TRBJ2-2, with D possibly matching TRBD1 (6 bases). V lost 2 bases and J lost 3, with 10 bases in between. The CDR3 runs 15 residues. CDR1 is PRHDT, CDR2 FYEKMQ, per germline (reference sequence). CDR3 sequence: CASSLQGPDTGELFF. The CDR3 nucleotides are TGTGCCAGCAGCTTACAGGGGCCCGACACCGGGGAGCTGTTTTTT.

This rearrangement joins TRBV6-1 to TRBJ2-7; D gene uncertain. The V gene's germline CDR1 is MNHNS and CDR2 SASEGT. The CDR3 has 10 amino acids. Trimming left V 10 bases short and J 3 bases short, with 7 bases between. The CDR3 region has the DNA TGTGCCACCCTATACTACGAGCAGTACTTC. It specifies CATLYYEQYF.

The CDR3 reads CASSLGVFRGEAFF. The CDR3 DNA is TGTGCCAGCAGCTTAGGAGTTTTTAGGGGTGAAGCTTTCTTT. This chain uses TRBV7-2 with TRBJ1-1, with D possibly being TRBD1 (5 bases). This CDR3 has 14 amino acids. The V and J ends lost 1 base and 7 bases respectively, with 13 bases between them. Looked up from germline, CDR1 is SGHTA and CDR2 is FQGNSA.

This clonotype was seen only a few times. The chain uses TRBV2 and TRBJ2-1; tentative D call: TRBD2 (6 bases). This CDR3 comprises 13 residues. With 8 bases removed from V and 3 bases from J, the gap between germline ends came to 11 bases. CDR1 SNHLY and CDR2 FYNNEI come from the germline V gene. The CDR3 sequence: CASGKRVYNEQFF. CDR3 sequence (DNA): TGTGCCAGCGGAAAGCGGGTCTACAATGAGCAGTTCTTC. The whole variable domain, remainder taken from reference TRBV2 and TRBJ2-1, is EPEVTQTPSHQVTQMGQEVILRCVPISNHLYFYWYRQILGQKVEFLVSFYNNEISEKSEIFDDQFSVERPDGSNFTLKIRSTKLEDSAMYFCASGKRVYNEQFFGPGTRLTVL.

This clonotype occurred many times. The J gene is TRBJ2-2, the V gene TRBV4-1, with 9 bases aligning to TRBD2. V was pared by 1 base and J by 1 base, with 4 bases of the junction left unmatched. Germline V gene sequence: CDR1 MGHRA, CDR2 YSYEKL. The CDR3 loop spans 17 amino acids. CDR3 bases: TGCGCCAGCAGCCAAGTCGCGGGGGGGCTGAACACCGGGGAGCTGTTTTTT. Translated, it gives CASSQVAGGLNTGELFF.

The sample holds a few counts of this clonotype. The V call is TRBV20-1, the J call TRBJ2-5; 10 bases match TRBD2. Germline V gives CDR1 DFQATT, CDR2 SNEGSKA (reference sequence). The CDR3 has 14 amino acids. The J segment lost 1 base and the V segment lost 4 bases, leaving 3 bases of the junction unmatched. CDR3 amino acids: CSATSGRSQETQYF. Written as DNA, the CDR3 is TGCAGTGCTACTAGCGGGAGATCCCAAGAGACCCAGTACTTC.

The chain has TRBV5-6 and TRBJ2-3, with 9 bases that match TRBD1. This CDR3 is built from 15 residues. Germline V gene sequence: CDR1 SGHDT, CDR2 YYEEEE. V lost 4 bases to trimming and J lost 3 bases; unmatched junction nucleotides: 6. The CDR3 sequence: CASSLRTGETDTQYF. The CDR3 nucleotides are TGTGCCAGCAGCCTTAGGACAGGGGAGACAGATACGCAGTATTTT.

This clonotype appeared many times. CDR3 region: CARKSDGYEQYV. The CDR3 coding sequence is TGTGCCAGGAAGAGTGACGGGTACGAGCAGTACGTC. This chain joins TRBV19 and TRBJ2-7, with D hard to call. With 9 bases removed from V and 4 bases from J, the gap between germline ends came to 13 bases. From germline, CDR1 is LNHDA and CDR2 SQIVND (reference sequence). The length of the CDR3 is 12 residues.

V and J are TRBV7-9 and TRBJ2-7; either TRBD1 or TRBD2 may fit D (5 bases each). This CDR3 has 13 residues. V was pared by 6 bases and J by 6 bases, with 15 bases between. In germline, CDR1 is SEHNR, CDR2 FQNEAQ (reference sequence). The DNA for the CDR3 is TGTGCCAGCAGACCCGGGACGCCGGGCGAGCAGTACTTC. It is translated as CASRPGTPGEQYF.

The rearrangement links TRBV7-3 to TRBJ2-1; D tentatively fits TRBD1 or TRBD2 (5 bases each). CDR1 is SGHTA, CDR2 FQGTGA, per germline. CDR3 length: 14 amino acids. Deletions cut 3 bases from V and 6 bases from J, with 12 bases between. As DNA, the CDR3 is TGTGCCAGCAGCTTGTCCCCGGGGCTCAATGAGCAGTTCTTC. Its translation: CASSLSPGLNEQFF.

In its sample, this clonotype was seen a few times. The rearrangement uses TRBV4-3 and TRBJ2-5, with 8 bases fitting TRBD2. Trimming removed 0 bases from V and 0 bases from J; junction bases left unmatched: 6. The CDR3 consists of 17 residues. The germline gives CDR1 LGHNA, CDR2 YSLEER. CDR3 in DNA: TGCGCCAGCAGCCAAGATCCCAGCGGGGGATACCAAGAGACCCAGTACTTC. Its protein product is CASSQDPSGGYQETQYF.

This clonotype occurred a few times. The DNA of the CDR3 is TGTGCCACCAGCAGAGGCCGGGACAGGGGTCATGATACGCAGTATTTT. Translation gives CATSRGRDRGHDTQYF. The rearrangement links TRBV15 to TRBJ2-3, with 10 nucleotides matching TRBD1. The CDR3 contains 16 residues. Germline V gene lookup returns CDR1 LNHNV and CDR2 YYDKDF (reference sequence). J was trimmed by 6 bases and V by 1 base; bases with no gene match: 7.

This chain uses TRBV10-2 with TRBJ2-5, with D possibly being TRBD1 or TRBD2 (6 bases each). Germline-derived CDR1 and CDR2 are WSHSY and SAAADI. Between the trimmed V and J ends, which lost 7 bases and 5 bases, there was a span of 11 bases. This CDR3 spans 12 amino acids. The CDR3 loop is CASKGGLETQYF. CDR3 nucleotide sequence: TGCGCCAGCAAGGGGGGCCTGGAGACCCAGTACTTC.

The chain links TRBV11-2 to TRBJ2-5; 7 bases line up with TRBD1. Germline CDR1 reads SGHAT; CDR2 reads FQNNGV. The CDR3 runs 16 residues. J was trimmed by 4 bases and V by 4 bases; bases with no gene match: 12. The CDR3, as DNA: TGTGCCAGCAGCTCCTCCTTGACAGGGCTCGTAGAGACCCAGTACTTC. It yields the protein CASSSSLTGLVETQYF.

This clonotype was detected a few times. This chain connects TRBV7-3 to TRBJ2-7; tentative D call: TRBD1 (5 bases). Germline V gene data show CDR1 as SGHTA and CDR2 as FQGTGA. The CDR3 consists of 15 residues. V shed 1 base and J shed 4 bases, with 14 bases lying between them. DNA of the CDR3: TGTGCCAGCAGCTTAAGCTCTCCAGGGCTATACGAGCAGTACGTC. As protein: CASSLSSPGLYEQYV.

This clonotype was found a few times. The chain recombines TRBV28 with TRBJ1-2; TRBD1 is a possible D gene (5 bases). V lost 7 bases to trimming and J lost 4 bases, with 13 bases between them. From germline, CDR1 is MDHEN and CDR2 SYDVKM. The CDR3 loop spans 13 amino acids. DNA for the CDR3: TGTGCCAGCAAAACGCAGGGACTCTATGGCTACACCTTC. It specifies CASKTQGLYGYTF.

This chain uses TRBV7-9 with TRBJ1-1; no firm D call. The CDR3 totals 13 residues. Germline-derived CDR1 and CDR2 are SEHNR and FQNEAQ (reference sequence). Trimming removed 0 bases from V and 7 bases from J, with 9 bases in between. CDR3 nucleotide sequence: TGTGCCAGCAGCTTAGCAGACAAAGGTGAAGCTTTCTTT. Residues: CASSLADKGEAFF.

This CDR3 is CASRDSSEGETQYF. CDR3 in DNA: TGTGCCAGCAGGGACAGCTCCGAGGGGGAGACCCAGTACTTC. The V call is TRBV28, the J call TRBJ2-5, with D perhaps TRBD1 (6 bases). Trimming removed 6 bases at V and 5 bases at J, with 16 bases between. This CDR3 region has 14 residues. Germline V gene lookup returns CDR1 MDHEN and CDR2 SYDVKM. Using reference TRBV28 and TRBJ2-5 for the parts outside the CDR3, the full variable domain is DVKVTQSSRYLVKRTGEKVFLECVQDMDHENMFWYRQDPGLGLRLIYFSYDVKMKEKGDIPEGYSVSREKKERFSLILESASTNQTSMYLCASRDSSEGETQYFGPGTRLLVL.

This clonotype was seen a handful of times. The V and J genes are TRBV5-1 and TRBJ2-1; a weak D match, TRBD1 (5 bases). There are 11 residues in the CDR3. Germline CDR1 reads SGHRS; CDR2 reads YFSETQ. V lost 0 bases, J lost 14 bases, and 9 bases lay in between. In DNA form, the CDR3 reads TGCGCCAGCAGCTTGGTTTCGGACAAGTTCTTC. Its translation: CASSLVSDKFF.

This clonotype was counted between two and nine times. CDR3 loop: CATSGGNTGELFF. CDR3 sequence (DNA): TGTGCCACCAGTGGCGGAAACACCGGGGAGCTGTTTTTT. The chain is built from TRBV24-1 and TRBJ2-2; no definite D call. The length of the CDR3 is 13 residues. Germline-derived CDR1 and CDR2 are KGHDR and SFDVKD. Trimming removed 5 bases at V and 2 bases at J, with 5 bases between.

There are many counts of this clonotype. J is TRBJ2-5 and V is TRBV7-9, with 11 bases identical to TRBD2. From germline, CDR1 is SEHNR and CDR2 FQNEAQ (reference sequence). J gave up 4 bases and V 5 bases, and 3 bases lay outside the gene matches. The CDR3 spans 14 residues. In DNA, the CDR3 is TGTGCCAGCAGCCGACTAGCGGGGAGAGAGACCCAGTACTTC. It codes for CASSRLAGRETQYF.